Following are 22 T cell receptor beta chains from one sample sequenced in a study of shared clonotypes between healthy human individuals. Libraries were prepared by immunoSEQ multiplex PCR; TCRdb keeps only in-frame clonotypes and omits some of them. The sample carries about 600,000 clones, 95% to 98% recorded once. The sequencing input was naive CD4+ T cells sorted from blood. Subset meaning: CD45RA+ positively selected. The source of these receptors is a woman younger than 45 in good health.

This chain links TRBV2 with TRBJ2-7, with a weak D call TRBD2 (6 bases). CDR1 SNHLY and CDR2 FYNNEI come from the germline V gene. The germline V and J ends were trimmed by 7 bases and 7 bases, with 17 bases remaining between them. The CDR3 extends over 13 amino acids. Here the CDR3 DNA reads TGTGCCAGCACTTCGGGACTTCTCTCAGAGCAGTACTTC. Its translation is CASTSGLLSEQYF.

The table lists this clone with a count of one. The chain carries TRBV19 and TRBJ1-5, with D perhaps TRBD1 (6 bases). In germline, CDR1 is LNHDA, CDR2 SQIVND (reference sequence). The CDR3 covers 17 residues. V was cut by 9 bases and J by 0 bases, with 21 bases left in between. The CDR3: CASNRAGFLYSNQPQHF. CDR3 DNA: TGTGCCAGCAACAGGGCAGGGTTCTTATATAGCAATCAGCCCCAGCATTTT.

This clone was found once. V and J are TRBV21-1 and TRBJ2-2; no DNA check was done on the table's D call, TRBD2. TRBV21-1 is a pseudogene segment. This CDR3 has 14 amino acids. The CDR3 region is CASSSSGSTGELFF. As DNA, the CDR3 is TGTGCCAGCAGCTCTAGCGGGAGTACCGGGGAGCTGTTTTTT.

The chain couples TRBV5-6 to TRBJ2-7; tentatively, D is TRBD1 (6 bases). Germline V gives CDR1 SGHDT, CDR2 YYEEEE. This CDR3 is 14 amino acids long. Trimming took 2 bases from V and 6 from J, leaving 15 bases between them. The CDR3 nucleotides read TGTGCCAGCAGCTTAGGACAGAGGCAGGGCGAGCAGTACTTC. Its protein is CASSLGQRQGEQYF.

J is TRBJ1-4 and V is TRBV28; 9 bases fit TRBD1. CDR3 length equals 15 residues. From germline, CDR1 is MDHEN and CDR2 SYDVKM. V lost 6 bases to trimming and J lost 7 bases; unmatched junction nucleotides: 9. The CDR3 sequence: CASRRGGQGREKLFF. Here the CDR3 DNA reads TGTGCCAGCAGACGAGGGGGACAGGGACGTGAAAAACTGTTTTTT.

The V gene is TRBV6-5, the J gene TRBJ2-7; D gene ambiguous. Germline CDR1 MNHEY, CDR2 SVGAGI. The CDR3 sequence is 12 residues long. V was shortened by 6 bases and J by 3 bases, with 9 bases between the two germline ends. The CDR3 sequence: CASRTMDYEQYF. Here the CDR3 DNA reads TGTGCCAGCAGAACGATGGACTACGAGCAGTACTTC.

In DNA, the CDR3 is TGTGCCAGCAGCTCCCTTGGGGGGGCGAACGAAAAACTGTTTTTT. Translation: CASSSLGGANEKLFF. The chain recombines TRBV7-9 with TRBJ1-4; D is possibly TRBD1 (6 bases). The germline gives CDR1 SEHNR, CDR2 FQNEAQ (reference sequence). The CDR3 extends over 15 amino acids. Between the trimmed V and J ends, which lost 4 bases and 8 bases, there was a span of 17 bases.

The rearrangement links TRBV5-1 to TRBJ2-1, with 10 bases identical to TRBD2. The CDR3 is made up of 16 amino acids. Germline values: CDR1 SGHRS, CDR2 YFSETQ. V was pared by 4 bases and J by 5 bases, with 9 bases of the junction left unmatched. CDR3 coding DNA: TGCGCCAGCAGCGCTCAAAGCGGGAGGGATCACAATGAGCAGTTCTTC. It translates to CASSAQSGRDHNEQFF.

The table lists this clone with a count of one. The chain carries TRBV19 and TRBJ1-1; 8 nucleotides line up with TRBD1. The CDR3 has 14 amino acids. The ends lost 7 bases at V and 0 bases at J; junction bases unmatched: 4. Germline V gene lookup returns CDR1 LNHDA and CDR2 SQIVND (reference sequence). The CDR3: CASTRGQMNTEAFF. CDR3 DNA sequence: TGTGCCAGTACCAGGGGGCAGATGAACACTGAAGCTTTCTTT.

The chain employs TRBV5-4 and TRBJ2-7; no firm D call. V was clipped by 0 bases and J by 6 bases, with 7 bases between them. Germline lookup yields CDR1 SGHNT and CDR2 YYREEE (reference sequence). This CDR3 is 12 amino acids long. Written as DNA, the CDR3 is TGTGCCAGCAGCTTGGATGGGTTCGAGCAGTACTTC. Translating it yields CASSLDGFEQYF.

This chain joins TRBV28 and TRBJ2-5; 7 bases line up with TRBD1. V lost 7 bases, J lost 0 bases, and 8 bases stayed unmatched. This CDR3 spans 15 amino acids. Germline V gene data show CDR1 as MDHEN and CDR2 as SYDVKM. CDR3 nucleotides: TGTGCCAGCACCTCGGGACAGATGTACCAAGAGACCCAGTACTTC. Encoded protein: CASTSGQMYQETQYF.

V gene TRBV2 combines with J gene TRBJ2-1, with unresolved D. V lost 2 bases to trimming and J lost 0 bases, with 14 bases between them. The germline gives CDR1 SNHLY, CDR2 FYNNEI. The CDR3 is 17 residues long. The CDR3 reads CASSERADRSSYNEQFF. The CDR3 coding sequence is TGTGCCAGCAGTGAACGGGCGGACCGGAGCTCCTACAATGAGCAGTTCTTC.

CDR3 residues: CASSNFEESGNTIYF. The CDR3 DNA is TGTGCCAGCAGCAATTTCGAGGAATCAGGAAACACCATATATTTT. The gene calls are TRBV21-1 and TRBJ1-3. TRBV21-1 is recorded as a pseudogene. The CDR3 length is 15 residues.

The chain couples TRBV6-5 to TRBJ2-3; 12 bases are a match to TRBD2. Trimming cost V 5 bases and J 6 bases; bases outside gene matches: 6. In germline, CDR1 is MNHEY, CDR2 SVGAGI. CDR3 size: 15 residues. CDR3 sequence: CASSLAGGLKDTQYF. The DNA of the CDR3 is TGTGCCAGCAGTCTAGCGGGAGGGCTTAAGGATACGCAGTATTTT.

A word on this clone: A junction boundary mismatches the germline segment, possibly from a read error. CDR3 DNA sequence: TGTGCCAGCGGCCCCGCCAGGTCAGGGGATTTT. Translated: CASGPARSGDF. V usage is TRBV28 and J usage is TRBJ1-3, with D maybe TRBD1 (6 bases). This CDR3 has 11 residues. Per germline, CDR1 MDHEN and CDR2 SYDVKM.

The rearrangement links TRBV9 to TRBJ1-1; 8 nucleotides line up with TRBD1. Germline values: CDR1 SGDLS, CDR2 YYNGEE. The V gene end was trimmed by 3 bases and the J gene end by 5 bases; junction bases not matched to a gene: 9. CDR3 length equals 15 residues. CDR3 sequence: CASSEPRGRGTEAFF. CDR3 nucleotide sequence: TGTGCCAGCAGCGAACCCAGGGGGCGCGGGACTGAAGCTTTCTTT.

The rearrangement links TRBV18 to TRBJ1-2, with a possible D match to TRBD1 (5 bases). Germline CDR1 reads KGHSH; CDR2 reads LQKENI. The CDR3 spans 13 residues. V lost 3 bases to trimming and J lost 6 bases, with 11 bases between them. The CDR3 coding sequence is TGTGCCAGCTCACCCCAGACAGAGGATGGCTACACCTTC. It yields the protein CASSPQTEDGYTF.

The rearrangement joins TRBV7-9 to TRBJ2-2; 10 nucleotides line up with TRBD1. V lost 4 bases to trimming and J lost 7 bases; unmatched junction nucleotides: 6. This CDR3 has 15 amino acids. The germline CDR1 and CDR2 sequences are SEHNR and FQNEAQ (reference sequence). The CDR3 protein is CASSWGQGRIGELFF. In nucleotides, the CDR3 is TGTGCCAGCAGCTGGGGACAGGGGAGGATCGGGGAGCTGTTTTTT.

The chain has TRBV6-4 and TRBJ1-2, with 8 nucleotides matching TRBD1. The CDR3 extends over 13 amino acids. The germline V gene encodes CDR1 MRHNA and CDR2 SNTAGT. The J segment lost 7 bases and the V segment lost 4 bases, leaving 5 bases of the junction unmatched. Here the CDR3 reads CASSADRDSGYTF. The CDR3 coding sequence is TGTGCCAGCAGTGCGGACAGGGATTCTGGCTACACCTTC.

The chain carries TRBV18 and TRBJ1-5; 7 bases map to TRBD1. Germline CDR1 reads KGHSH; CDR2 reads LQKENI. This CDR3 is 17 amino acids long. The V gene end was trimmed by 2 bases and the J gene end by 0 bases; junction bases not matched to a gene: 7. CDR3 amino acids: CASSPGAGGGSNQPQHF. In DNA, the CDR3 is TGTGCCAGCTCACCAGGAGCAGGGGGTGGTAGCAATCAGCCCCAGCATTTT.

The chain has TRBV27 and TRBJ1-5, with no clear D. V lost 3 bases to trimming and J lost 4 bases, with 10 bases between them. The CDR3 consists of 14 residues. From germline, CDR1 is MNHEY and CDR2 SMNVEV (reference sequence). The CDR3 coding sequence is TGTGCCAGCAGTTTGATAGGAGGGAATCAGCCCCAGCATTTT. It codes for CASSLIGGNQPQHF.

This chain joins TRBV5-1 and TRBJ1-4; D uncertain. The CDR3 is made up of 13 amino acids. The germline V gene has CDR1 SGHRS and CDR2 YFSETQ. V lost 2 bases, J lost 6 bases, and 8 bases lay in between. Here the CDR3 reads CASSFRQDEKLFF. In nucleotides, the CDR3 is TGCGCCAGCAGCTTCCGGCAGGATGAAAAACTGTTTTTT.